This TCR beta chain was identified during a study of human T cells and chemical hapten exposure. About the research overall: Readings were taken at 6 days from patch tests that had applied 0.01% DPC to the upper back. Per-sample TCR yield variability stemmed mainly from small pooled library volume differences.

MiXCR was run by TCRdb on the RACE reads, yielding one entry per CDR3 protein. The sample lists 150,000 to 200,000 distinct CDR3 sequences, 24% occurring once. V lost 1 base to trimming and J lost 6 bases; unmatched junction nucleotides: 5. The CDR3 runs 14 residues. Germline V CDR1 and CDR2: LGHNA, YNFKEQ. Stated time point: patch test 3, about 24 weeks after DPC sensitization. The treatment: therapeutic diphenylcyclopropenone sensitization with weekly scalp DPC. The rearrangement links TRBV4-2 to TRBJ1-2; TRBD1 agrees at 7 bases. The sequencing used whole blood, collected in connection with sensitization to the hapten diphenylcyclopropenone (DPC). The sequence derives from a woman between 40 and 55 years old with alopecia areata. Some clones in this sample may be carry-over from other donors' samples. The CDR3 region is CASSQGGQGDGYTF. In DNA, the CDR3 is TGTGCCAGCAGCCAAGGCGGTCAGGGGGATGGCTACACCTTC.